The 9 T cell receptor beta chains below all came from one sample that was sequenced in a study of STAT5B mutations in CD4+ large granular lymphocyte leukemia. Some clones are missing from TCRdb's copy, which holds only in-frame ones; the method was immunoSEQ multiplex PCR. The repertoire consists of more than 30,000 clones, with 88% occurring once and the leading ten covering 0.75% to 1%. The sequencing input was CD4+ T cells from blood buffy coats. These receptors were obtained from a human donor in good health.

The V gene is TRBV7-9, the J gene TRBJ2-7; D may be TRBD2 (5 bases). CDR3 length: 14 residues. Trimming cost V 5 bases and J 0 bases, with 11 bases left between them. The germline CDR1 and CDR2 sequences are SEHNR and FQNEAQ (reference sequence). For the CDR3, the DNA is TGTGCCAGCAGCCCGCGCGGGTACTCCTACGAGCAGTACTTC. Residues: CASSPRGYSYEQYF.

The J gene is TRBJ1-3, the V gene TRBV6-1; tentative D call: TRBD1 (6 bases). This CDR3 comprises 15 residues. Germline loops: CDR1 MNHNS, CDR2 SASEGT. Deletions cut 6 bases from V and 4 bases from J, with 16 bases between. The CDR3 nucleotides read TGTGCCAGCAGCGACCAGGGGCGAAGGGGAAACACCATATATTTT. It translates to CASSDQGRRGNTIYF.

This chain links TRBV5-1 with TRBJ2-2, with D possibly matching TRBD1 (6 bases). Trimming removed 7 bases from V and 3 bases from J, with 10 bases in between. CDR1 and CDR2 (germline): SGHRS, YFSETQ. This CDR3 spans 13 amino acids. The CDR3 loop reads CASGGADTGELFF. CDR3 nucleotide sequence: TGCGCCAGCGGGGGCGCAGACACCGGGGAGCTGTTTTTT.

The rearrangement uses TRBV7-6 and TRBJ2-7; D unresolved. CDR3 length equals 12 residues. The V and J ends lost 1 base and 9 bases respectively, with 10 bases between them. Germline V CDR1 and CDR2: SGHVS, FNYEAQ. The CDR3 bases are TGTGCCAGCAGCTTAGGGATAGGGCCGCAGTACTTC. Its translation is CASSLGIGPQYF.

The genes are TRBV7-9 and TRBJ2-2; D gene unclear. The germline gives CDR1 SEHNR, CDR2 FQNEAQ (reference sequence). Trimming pared 8 bases from V and 0 bases from J, leaving 13 bases between. The CDR3 spans 15 residues. In DNA form, the CDR3 reads TGTGCCAGCCGGCTTAGCTCCGCGAACACCGGGGAGCTGTTTTTT. Its protein is CASRLSSANTGELFF.

The chain is built from TRBV6-5 and TRBJ2-1; 9 bases fit TRBD2. The germline CDR1 and CDR2 sequences are MNHEY and SVGAGI. J lost 10 bases, V lost 1 base, and 8 bases had no gene match. The CDR3 runs to 15 residues. The CDR3, as DNA: TGTGCCAGCAGTTACTGGCGGGGGGGCTCGGACGAGCAGTTCTTC. As protein: CASSYWRGGSDEQFF.

J is TRBJ2-2 and V is TRBV6-6, with 7 nucleotides matching TRBD2. The CDR3 spans 14 residues. CDR1 is MNHNY and CDR2 is SVGAGI in the germline V gene (reference sequence). V lost 10 bases, J lost 0 bases, and 5 bases stayed unmatched. The CDR3 spells CAIRTSTNTGELFF. DNA for the CDR3: TGTGCCATCAGGACTAGTACGAACACCGGGGAGCTGTTTTTT.

The rearrangement joins TRBV5-4 to TRBJ2-3; D is uncertain. CDR3 size: 15 residues. Trimming shortened V by 1 base and J by 2 bases, and 11 bases separated the two germline ends. Germline assignment: CDR1 SGHNT and CDR2 YYREEE (reference sequence). The DNA for the CDR3 is TGTGCCAGCAGCTTGCGTGCCTCCTCCACAGATACGCAGTATTTT. Protein product: CASSLRASSTDTQYF.

The chain combines TRBV4-2 with TRBJ2-1; 7 nucleotides match TRBD1. V gave up 2 bases and J gave up 5 bases; unmatched junction bases: 3. The CDR3 totals 14 residues. Per the germline V gene, CDR1 is LGHNA and CDR2 is YNFKEQ. The CDR3 spells CASSQPQGDNEQFF. CDR3 DNA sequence: TGTGCCAGCAGCCAACCTCAGGGGGACAATGAGCAGTTCTTC.